These 8 T cell receptor beta chains were sequenced from one sample in a study of OX40 agonist ivuxolimab in advanced cancers. Here immunoSEQ multiplex PCR was the method, and the copy in TCRdb shows in-frame clones only, minus some. The profile shows over 10,000 clones, 75% to 85% of them singletons. The specimen was CD4+ or CD8+ T cells sorted from blood, collected in a trial of the OX40 agonist ivuxolimab. The receptors were gathered from an adult with an advanced solid tumor such as melanoma, head and neck, liver or kidney cancer.

The chain links TRBV6-1 to TRBJ1-4; TRBD1 is a possible D gene (5 bases). V was trimmed by 3 bases and J by 7 bases, leaving 15 bases between them. CDR1 and CDR2 (germline): MNHNS, SASEGT. CDR3 length equals 15 residues. The CDR3 bases are TGTGCCAGCAGTGAGAGTACGGGGGAGGTTGAAAAACTGTTTTTT. Amino acids: CASSESTGEVEKLFF.

The rearrangement uses TRBV28 and TRBJ2-7, with D tentatively TRBD1 or TRBD2 (5 bases each). The CDR3 length is 14 residues. The germline V and J ends were trimmed by 5 bases and 4 bases, with 15 bases remaining between them. The germline gives CDR1 MDHEN, CDR2 SYDVKM. CDR3 bases: TGTGCCAGCAGTCCCGGGGCCCAAAGATACGAGCAGTACTTC. It translates to CASSPGAQRYEQYF. The variable domain in full, with the rest retrieved from reference TRBV28 and TRBJ2-7, is DVKVTQSSRYLVKRTGEKVFLECVQDMDHENMFWYRQDPGLGLRLIYFSYDVKMKEKGDIPEGYSVSREKKERFSLILESASTNQTSMYLCASSPGAQRYEQYFGPGTRLTVT.

The rearrangement links TRBV1 to TRBJ2-3; the table gives TRBD2 as D, unverified against the DNA. TRBV1 is recorded as a pseudogene. The CDR3 sequence is 16 residues long. CDR3 DNA: TGCACCAGTACTGACCAGCGGGAGGTGAGCACAGATACGCAGTATTTT. Translating it yields CTSTDQREVSTDTQYF.

J is TRBJ1-6 and V is TRBV30, with TRBD1 as a possible D gene (5 bases). CDR3 size: 14 residues. The germline gives CDR1 GTSNPN, CDR2 SVGIG (reference sequence). Between the trimmed V and J ends, which lost 3 bases and 9 bases, there was a span of 15 bases. The CDR3 DNA is TGTGCCTGGAGCAGTGGGGGTGGTACTTCACCCCTCCACTTT. Translated: CAWSSGGGTSPLHF.

The chain carries TRBV10-3 and TRBJ2-2; D is possibly TRBD2 (6 bases). Per the germline V gene, CDR1 is ENHRY and CDR2 is SYGVKD. With 7 bases removed from V and 7 bases from J, the gap between germline ends came to 16 bases. The CDR3 spans 14 residues. DNA for the CDR3: TGTGCCATCAAGGATTCGGGAGCAGGCGGGGAGCTGTTTTTT. It is translated as CAIKDSGAGGELFF.

This clone showed up just a few times. J is TRBJ2-1 and V is TRBV5-5; D unclear. With 0 bases removed from V and 1 base from J, the gap between germline ends came to 2 bases. The CDR3 length is 13 residues. From germline, CDR1 is SGHKS and CDR2 YYEKEE (reference sequence). CDR3 sequence reads: CASSLGSYNEQFF. CDR3 in DNA: TGTGCCAGCAGCTTGGGGTCCTACAATGAGCAGTTCTTC.

CDR3 nucleotides: TGTGCCAGCAGTTTATTCCAACAGGGGCCAGATACGCAGTATTTT. It translates to CASSLFQQGPDTQYF. The rearrangement uses TRBV27 and TRBJ2-3, with 7 bases matching TRBD1. Trimming took 1 base from V and 4 from J; bases not matched to a gene: 5. This CDR3 comprises 15 residues. The germline V gene encodes CDR1 MNHEY and CDR2 SMNVEV (reference sequence).

The chain couples TRBV11-2 to TRBJ2-2; D is ambiguous. The CDR3 is 12 residues long. Trimming took off 6 bases at V and 7 bases at J, with 9 bases between the two ends. Germline CDR1 SGHAT, CDR2 FQNNGV. CDR3: CASSSVGGELFF. The CDR3 nucleotides read TGTGCCAGCAGTTCTGTTGGCGGGGAGCTGTTTTTT.